This is a list of T cell receptor beta chains from one sample in a study of relationships among human T cell subsets. TCRdb ran MiXCR on the multiplex PCR reads and lists one entry per CDR3 protein. The sample consists of several thousand distinct CDR3 sequences, around 49% of them appearing once. Sequenced: memory T cells sorted from blood. The receptor source for this set is a man aged 35 to 55 in good health. The CDR3 runs from the conserved cysteine through the conserved F or W. The D gene is left open where the match is weak. A row's size may be missing; if present it is once, few, many or a size class.

cdr3_aa cdr3_nt d_call clone_size j_call v_call
CASSPGGQPYGYTF TGTGCTAGCAGCCCCGGAGGGCAGCCCTATGGCTACACCTTC NA few TRBJ1-2 TRBV14
CASSIPGQGRAEAFF TGTGCCAGCAGTATTCCGGGACAGGGGAGGGCTGAAGCTTTCTTT TRBD1 few TRBJ1-1 TRBV28
CASRDLAGIETQYF TGTGCCAGCAGGGATCTAGCGGGGATAGAGACCCAGTACTTC TRBD2 NA TRBJ2-5 TRBV28
CASSTTRARGNTIYF TGTGCCAGCAGTACCACGAGGGCGCGTGGAAACACCATATATTTT NA NA TRBJ1-3 TRBV28
CASRNTGSGANVLTF TGTGCCAGCCGAAATACAGGGTCAGGGGCCAACGTCCTGACTTTC NA NA TRBJ2-6 TRBV28
CASSRKPQETQYF TGTGCCAGCAGTCGGAAACCCCAAGAGACCCAGTACTTC NA NA TRBJ2-5 TRBV27
CASSSRAPGTQYF TGTGCCAGCAGTTCTCGGGCCCCGGGGACCCAGTACTTC NA NA TRBJ2-5 TRBV28
CASSLPPPPRDHQPQHF TGCGCCAGCAGCTTGCCCCCTCCCCCACGGGATCATCAGCCCCAGCATTTT NA NA TRBJ1-5 TRBV5-1
CASSPRTPFGQVNQPQHF TGTGCCAGCAGTCCCCGCACCCCCTTCGGACAGGTTAATCAGCCCCAGCATTTT TRBD1 few TRBJ1-5 TRBV6-1
CATKPGQGYNEQFF TGTGCCACAAAGCCGGGACAGGGTTACAATGAGCAGTTCTTC TRBD1 NA TRBJ2-1 TRBV2
CATQGLAGGLSNEQFF TGTGCCACCCAGGGACTAGCGGGGGGGCTGAGTAATGAGCAGTTCTTC TRBD2 NA TRBJ2-1 TRBV12-3/TRBV12-4
CASSLAQQGWTEAFF TGTGCCAGCAGTTTAGCACAGCAGGGGTGGACTGAAGCTTTCTTT NA NA TRBJ1-1 TRBV12-3/TRBV12-4
CAIKATGGTDQPQHF TGTGCCATCAAAGCGACAGGGGGGACGGATCAGCCCCAGCATTTT TRBD1 NA TRBJ1-5 TRBV10-3
CSALMGTEAFF TGCAGCGCTTTGATGGGGACTGAAGCTTTCTTT NA few TRBJ1-1 TRBV29-1
CASSYPTYRGNEQFF TGTGCCAGCAGTTACCCCACGTATAGAGGCAATGAGCAGTTCTTC NA NA TRBJ2-1 TRBV6-6
CSVARDSSGGLFF TGCAGCGTTGCACGGGACAGTAGCGGGGGACTGTTTTTT TRBD1 NA TRBJ1-4 TRBV29-1